This T cell receptor (beta chain) emerged from a study of blood T cell repertoires in COVID-19. At the level of the study: Whether acute or convalescent, the COVID-19 samples came from the United States, Italy and Spain.

After removal of 6 bases from V and 2 bases from J, the junction contained 3 bases not matched to a gene. Germline V gene sequence: CDR1 MNHEY, CDR2 SVGEGT. The CDR3 is 13 amino acids. Authors' data handling: Amplification of reference gene primers was used by the study to estimate nucleated cell counts. Repertoires were generated with immunoSEQ multiplex PCR, while TCRdb's copy carries only in-frame clones and drops some. V and J calls and clone size are given by that table; D and trimming were obtained from the DNA. The table shows 30,000 or so clones, with less than 90% occurring only once. This chain links TRBV6-2 or TRBV6-3 with TRBJ1-2, with 7 positions matching TRBD1. The sample was peripheral blood. The clonotype was recovered from a man older than 75 with active COVID-19. The chain's CDR3 is CASSLTGNYGYTF. For the CDR3, the DNA is TGTGCCAGCAGCTTGACAGGGAACTATGGCTACACCTTC.